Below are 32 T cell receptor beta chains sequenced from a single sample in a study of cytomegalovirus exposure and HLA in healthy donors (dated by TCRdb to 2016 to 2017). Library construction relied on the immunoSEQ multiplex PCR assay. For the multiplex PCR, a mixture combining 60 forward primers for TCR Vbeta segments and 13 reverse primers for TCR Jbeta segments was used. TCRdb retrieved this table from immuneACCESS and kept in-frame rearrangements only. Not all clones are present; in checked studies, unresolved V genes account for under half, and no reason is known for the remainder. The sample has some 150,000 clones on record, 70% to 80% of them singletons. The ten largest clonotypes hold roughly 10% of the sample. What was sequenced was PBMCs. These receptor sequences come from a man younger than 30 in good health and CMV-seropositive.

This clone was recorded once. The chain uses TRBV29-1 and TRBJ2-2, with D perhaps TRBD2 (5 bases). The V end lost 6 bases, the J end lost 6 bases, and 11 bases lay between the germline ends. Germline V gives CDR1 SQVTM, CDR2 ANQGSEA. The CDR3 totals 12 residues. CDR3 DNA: TGCAGCGTATTTATCGGGGCCGGGGAGCTGTTTTTT. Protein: CSVFIGAGELFF.

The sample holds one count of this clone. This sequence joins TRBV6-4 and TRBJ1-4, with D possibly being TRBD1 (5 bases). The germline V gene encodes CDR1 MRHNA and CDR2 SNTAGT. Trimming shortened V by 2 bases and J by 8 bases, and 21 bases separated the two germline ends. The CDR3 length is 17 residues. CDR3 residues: CASSDNVQALPGEKLFF. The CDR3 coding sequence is TGTGCCAGCAGTGACAACGTACAGGCACTCCCAGGGGAAAAACTGTTTTTT.

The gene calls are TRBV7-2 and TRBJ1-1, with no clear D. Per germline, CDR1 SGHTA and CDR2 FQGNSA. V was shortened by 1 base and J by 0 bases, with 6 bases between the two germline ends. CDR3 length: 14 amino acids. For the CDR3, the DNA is TGTGCCAGCAGCTTAGACACCTTGAACACTGAAGCTTTCTTT. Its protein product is CASSLDTLNTEAFF.

The CDR3 loop is CASSSRTGNTEAFF. The DNA for the CDR3 is TGCGCCAGCAGCTCGCGAACAGGGAACACTGAAGCTTTCTTT. The chain recombines TRBV5-1 with TRBJ1-1; D possibly corresponds to TRBD1 (5 bases). The V end was cut by 3 bases, the J end by 1 base, with 10 bases between. This CDR3 region has 14 residues. Germline lookup yields CDR1 SGHRS and CDR2 YFSETQ. The variable domain in full, with the rest retrieved from reference TRBV5-1 and TRBJ1-1, is KAGVTQTPRYLIKTRGQQVTLSCSPISGHRSVSWYQQTPGQGLQFLFEYFSETQRNKGNFPGRFSGRQFSNSRSEMNVSTLELGDSALYLCASSSRTGNTEAFFGQGTRLTVV.

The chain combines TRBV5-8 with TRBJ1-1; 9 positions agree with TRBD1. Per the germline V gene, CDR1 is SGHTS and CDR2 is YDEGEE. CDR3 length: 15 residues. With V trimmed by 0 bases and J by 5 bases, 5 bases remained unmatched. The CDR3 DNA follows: TGTGCCAGCAGCTTGGCCGGGACAGGGTATACTGAAGCTTTCTTT. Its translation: CASSLAGTGYTEAFF.

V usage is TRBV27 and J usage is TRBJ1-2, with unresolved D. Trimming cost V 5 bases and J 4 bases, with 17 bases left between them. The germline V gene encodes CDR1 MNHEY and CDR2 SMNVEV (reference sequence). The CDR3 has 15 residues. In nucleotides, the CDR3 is TGTGCCAGCAGTGTGAAGACTGGGCGGGGCTATGGCTACACCTTC. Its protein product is CASSVKTGRGYGYTF.

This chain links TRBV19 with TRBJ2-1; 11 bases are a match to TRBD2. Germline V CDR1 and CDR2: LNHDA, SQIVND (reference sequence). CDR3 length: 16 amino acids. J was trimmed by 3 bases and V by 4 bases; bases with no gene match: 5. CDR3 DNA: TGTGCCAGTAGTACTCAAACTAGCGGGGGCTACAATGAGCAGTTCTTC. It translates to CASSTQTSGGYNEQFF.

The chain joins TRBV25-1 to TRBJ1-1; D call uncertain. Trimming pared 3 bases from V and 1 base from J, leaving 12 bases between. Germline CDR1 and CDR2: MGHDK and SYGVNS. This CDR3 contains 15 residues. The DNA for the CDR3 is TGTGCCAGCAGTGATGGTGGCGCAGGGAACACTGAAGCTTTCTTT. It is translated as CASSDGGAGNTEAFF.

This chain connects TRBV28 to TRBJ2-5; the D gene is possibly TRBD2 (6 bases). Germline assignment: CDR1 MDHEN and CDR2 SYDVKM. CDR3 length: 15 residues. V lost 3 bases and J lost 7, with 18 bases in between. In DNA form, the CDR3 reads TGTGCCAGCAGTTTGGGCCACTTACGGGAGAGGACCCAGTACTTC. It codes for CASSLGHLRERTQYF.

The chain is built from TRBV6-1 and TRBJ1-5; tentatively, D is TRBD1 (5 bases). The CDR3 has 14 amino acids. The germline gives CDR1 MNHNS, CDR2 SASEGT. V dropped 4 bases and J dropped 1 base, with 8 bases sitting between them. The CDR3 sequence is CASSATGSNQPQHF. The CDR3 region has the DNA TGTGCCAGCAGTGCCACAGGAAGCAATCAGCCCCAGCATTTT.

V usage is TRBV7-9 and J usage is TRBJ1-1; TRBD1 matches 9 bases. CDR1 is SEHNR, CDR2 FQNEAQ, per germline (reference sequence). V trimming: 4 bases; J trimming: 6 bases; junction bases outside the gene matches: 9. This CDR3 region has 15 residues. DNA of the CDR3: TGTGCCAGCAGCTCCGACCGGGACAGGGTCCCTGAAGCTTTCTTT. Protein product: CASSSDRDRVPEAFF.

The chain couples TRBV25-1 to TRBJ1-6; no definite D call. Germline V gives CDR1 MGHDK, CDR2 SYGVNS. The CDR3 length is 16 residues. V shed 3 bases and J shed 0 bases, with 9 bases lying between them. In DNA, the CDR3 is TGTGCCAGCAGTGACGAGGGCAGCTCCTATAATTCACCCCTCCACTTT. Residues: CASSDEGSSYNSPLHF.

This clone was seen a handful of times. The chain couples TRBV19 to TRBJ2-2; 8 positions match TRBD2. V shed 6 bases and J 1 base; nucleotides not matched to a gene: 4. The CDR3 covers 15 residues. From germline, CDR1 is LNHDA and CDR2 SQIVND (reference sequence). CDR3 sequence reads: CASRREDLNTGELFF. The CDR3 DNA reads TGTGCCAGTAGGCGGGAGGACCTGAACACCGGGGAGCTGTTTTTT.

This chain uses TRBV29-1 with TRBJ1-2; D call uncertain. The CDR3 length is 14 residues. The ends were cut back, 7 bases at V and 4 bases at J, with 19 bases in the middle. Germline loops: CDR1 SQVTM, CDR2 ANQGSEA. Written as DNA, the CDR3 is TGCAGCGCCCACGGAGAGGCCAGCGGCTATGGCTACACCTTC. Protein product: CSAHGEASGYGYTF.

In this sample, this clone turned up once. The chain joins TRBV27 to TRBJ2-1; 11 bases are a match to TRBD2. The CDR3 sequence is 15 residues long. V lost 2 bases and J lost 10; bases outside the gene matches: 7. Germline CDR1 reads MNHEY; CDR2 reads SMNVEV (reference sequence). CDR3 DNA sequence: TGTGCCAGCAGTTTACTAGCGGGAGGACCCACCGAGCAGTTCTTC. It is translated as CASSLLAGGPTEQFF.

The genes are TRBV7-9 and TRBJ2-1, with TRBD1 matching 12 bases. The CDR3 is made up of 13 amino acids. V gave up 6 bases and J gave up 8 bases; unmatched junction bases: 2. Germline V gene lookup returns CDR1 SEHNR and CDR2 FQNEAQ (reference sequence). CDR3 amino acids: CASRGQGAYEQFF. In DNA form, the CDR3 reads TGTGCCAGCAGGGGACAGGGGGCTTATGAGCAGTTCTTC.

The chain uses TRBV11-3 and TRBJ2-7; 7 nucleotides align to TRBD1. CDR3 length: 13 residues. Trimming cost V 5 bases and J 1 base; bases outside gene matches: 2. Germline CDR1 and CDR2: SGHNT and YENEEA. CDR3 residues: CASSLGQSYEQYF. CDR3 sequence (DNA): TGTGCCAGCAGCCTGGGACAGTCCTACGAGCAGTACTTC.

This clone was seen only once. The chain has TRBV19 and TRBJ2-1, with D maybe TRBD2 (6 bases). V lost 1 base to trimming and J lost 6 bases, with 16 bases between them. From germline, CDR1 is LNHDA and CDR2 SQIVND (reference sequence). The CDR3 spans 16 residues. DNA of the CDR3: TGTGCCAGTAGTATAGTCCCCGGGACTGGATCCAATGAGCAGTTCTTC. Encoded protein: CASSIVPGTGSNEQFF.

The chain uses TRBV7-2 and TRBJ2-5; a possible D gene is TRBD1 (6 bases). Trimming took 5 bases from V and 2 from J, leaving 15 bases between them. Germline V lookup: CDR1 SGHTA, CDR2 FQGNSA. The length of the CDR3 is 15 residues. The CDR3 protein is CASSPAPGAQETQYF. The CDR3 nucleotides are TGTGCCAGCAGCCCAGCCCCAGGGGCGCAAGAGACCCAGTACTTC.

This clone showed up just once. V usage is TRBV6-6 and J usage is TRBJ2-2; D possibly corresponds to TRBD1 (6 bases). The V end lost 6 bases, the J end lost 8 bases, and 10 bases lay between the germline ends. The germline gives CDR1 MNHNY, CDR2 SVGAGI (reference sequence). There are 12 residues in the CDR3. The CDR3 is CASRPGEGELFF. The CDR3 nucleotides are TGTGCCAGCAGACCAGGGGAAGGGGAGCTGTTTTTT.

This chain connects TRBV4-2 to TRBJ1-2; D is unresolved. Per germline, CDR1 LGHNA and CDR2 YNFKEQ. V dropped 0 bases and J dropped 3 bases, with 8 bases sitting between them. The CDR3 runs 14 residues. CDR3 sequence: CASSQETVDYGYTF. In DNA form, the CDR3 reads TGTGCCAGCAGCCAAGAAACTGTGGACTATGGCTACACCTTC.

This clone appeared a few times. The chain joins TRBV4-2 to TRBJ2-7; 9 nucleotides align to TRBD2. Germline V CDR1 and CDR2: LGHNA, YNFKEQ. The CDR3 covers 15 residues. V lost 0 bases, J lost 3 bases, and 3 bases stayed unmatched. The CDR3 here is CASSQEREGGYEQYF. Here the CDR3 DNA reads TGTGCCAGCAGCCAAGAGCGGGAGGGAGGCTACGAGCAGTACTTC.

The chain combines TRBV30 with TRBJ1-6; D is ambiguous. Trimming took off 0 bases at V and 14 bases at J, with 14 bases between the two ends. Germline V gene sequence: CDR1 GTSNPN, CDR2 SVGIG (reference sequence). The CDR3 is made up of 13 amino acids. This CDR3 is CAWSVLGPSSLHF. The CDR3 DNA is TGTGCCTGGAGTGTACTAGGACCGTCGTCCCTCCACTTT.

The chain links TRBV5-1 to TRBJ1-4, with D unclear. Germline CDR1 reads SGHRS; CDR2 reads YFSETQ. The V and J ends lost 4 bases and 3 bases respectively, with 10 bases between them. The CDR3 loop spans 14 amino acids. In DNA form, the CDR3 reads TGCGCCAGCAGCCCCAGAGACTCTAATGAAAAACTGTTTTTT. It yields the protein CASSPRDSNEKLFF.

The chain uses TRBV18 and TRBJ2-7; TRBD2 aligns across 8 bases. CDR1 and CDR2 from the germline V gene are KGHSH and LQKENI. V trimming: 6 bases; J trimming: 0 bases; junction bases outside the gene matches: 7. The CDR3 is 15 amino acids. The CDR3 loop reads CASSRSGTTSYEQYF. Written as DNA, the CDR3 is TGTGCCAGCTCCCGTAGCGGGACAACCTCCTACGAGCAGTACTTC.

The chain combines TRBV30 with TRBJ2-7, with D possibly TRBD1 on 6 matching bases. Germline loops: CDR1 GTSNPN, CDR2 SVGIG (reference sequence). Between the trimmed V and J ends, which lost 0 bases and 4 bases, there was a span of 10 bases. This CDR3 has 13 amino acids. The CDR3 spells CAWSVGARYEQYF. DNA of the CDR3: TGTGCCTGGAGTGTGGGGGCTCGATACGAGCAGTACTTC.

The chain's CDR3 is CASSLGGEQFF. In DNA, the CDR3 is TGTGCCAGCAGCTTAGGTGGCGAGCAGTTCTTC. The rearrangement uses TRBV13 and TRBJ2-1; D ambiguous. CDR1 is PRHDT and CDR2 is FYEKMQ in the germline V gene (reference sequence). The CDR3 consists of 11 residues. V was pared by 0 bases and J by 10 bases, with 4 bases between. The full variable domain, rest sourced from reference TRBV13 and TRBJ2-1, is AAGVIQSPRHLIKEKRETATLKCYPIPRHDTVYWYQQGPGQDPQFLISFYEKMQSDKGSIPDRFSAQQFSDYHSELNMSSLELGDSALYFCASSLGGEQFFGPGTRLTVL.

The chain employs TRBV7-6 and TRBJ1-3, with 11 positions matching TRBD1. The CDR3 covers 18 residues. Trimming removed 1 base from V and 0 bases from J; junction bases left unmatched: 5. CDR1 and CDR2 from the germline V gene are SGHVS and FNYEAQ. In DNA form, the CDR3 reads TGTGCCAGCAGCTTAGGGGGGACAGGGGGGAACTCTGGAAACACCATATATTTT. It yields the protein CASSLGGTGGNSGNTIYF.

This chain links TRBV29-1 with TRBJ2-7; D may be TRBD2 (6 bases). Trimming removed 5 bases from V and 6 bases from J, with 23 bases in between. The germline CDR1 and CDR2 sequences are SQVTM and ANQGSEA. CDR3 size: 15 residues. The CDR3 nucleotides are TGCAGCGTTTTACGAACTGGGACTGGGGCGGCCGAGCAGTACTTC. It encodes CSVLRTGTGAAEQYF.

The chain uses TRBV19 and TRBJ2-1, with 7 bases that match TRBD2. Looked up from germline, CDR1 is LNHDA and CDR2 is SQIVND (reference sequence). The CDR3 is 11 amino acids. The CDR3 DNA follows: TGTGGGGCTAGCGGATACAATGAGCAGTTCTTC. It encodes CGASGYNEQFF.

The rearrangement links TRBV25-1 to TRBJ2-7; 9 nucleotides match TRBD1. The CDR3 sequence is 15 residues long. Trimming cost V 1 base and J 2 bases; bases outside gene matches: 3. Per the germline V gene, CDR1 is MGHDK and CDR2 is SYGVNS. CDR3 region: CASSEFGTGTYEQYF. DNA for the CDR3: TGTGCCAGCAGTGAATTCGGGACAGGGACCTACGAGCAGTACTTC.

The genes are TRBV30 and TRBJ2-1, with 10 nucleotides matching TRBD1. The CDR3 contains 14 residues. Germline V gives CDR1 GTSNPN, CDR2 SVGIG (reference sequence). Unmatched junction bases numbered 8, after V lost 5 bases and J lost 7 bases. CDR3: CAWSSGTGVNEQFF. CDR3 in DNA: TGTGCCTGGTCTTCCGGGACAGGGGTTAATGAGCAGTTCTTC. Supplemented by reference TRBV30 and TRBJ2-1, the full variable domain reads SQTIHQWPATLVQPVGSPLSLECTVEGTSNPNLYWYRQAAGRGLQLLFYSVGIGQISSEVPQNLSASRPQDRQFILSSKKLLLSDSGFYLCAWSSGTGVNEQFFGPGTRLTVL.